A selection of T cell receptor beta chains follows, all from one sample in a study of vaccination effects on CD4 cells after COVID-19. For these TCRs, the target antigens are not known. The protocol was immunoSEQ multiplex PCR, while the TCRdb copy is restricted to in-frame clones and leaves out a portion. The table lists about 63,000 clones, about 71% of them singletons. The sample in question was CD4+ T cells from PBMCs cultured with HCoV-OC43 spike peptides, obtained before COVID-19 vaccination. The source is a human donor who received a COVID-19 vaccine. The CDR3 runs from the conserved cysteine through the conserved F or W. Fields, in order: clone size, V gene, J gene, D gene, CDR3 protein, CDR3 DNA. D genes are given only for firm matches. The size of a clone is reported for some rows only, either as once, few or many, or as a class for expanded clones.

>-|TRBV6-1|TRBJ2-3|TRBD1
CATRGQGVTDTQYF
TGTGCCACCCGGGGACAGGGAGTCACAGATACGCAGTATTTT
>-|TRBV7-9|TRBJ2-5|TRBD2
CASSLVGGAVQETQYF
TGTGCCAGCAGCTTAGTCGGGGGGGCTGTACAAGAGACCCAGTACTTC
>-|TRBV6-2/TRBV6-3|TRBJ1-5|-
CASSYSTQFSNQPQHF
TGTGCCAGCAGTTACTCGACACAGTTTAGCAATCAGCCCCAGCATTTT
>-|TRBV6-5|TRBJ1-2|-
CASSYNLGYGYTF
TGTGCCAGCAGTTATAATCTTGGCTATGGCTACACCTTC
>few|TRBV7-7|TRBJ2-1|-
CASSFASGEQFF
TGTGCCAGCAGCTTTGCGAGTGGGGAGCAGTTCTTC
>-|TRBV24-1|TRBJ2-1|-
CATGSSLTAYEQFF
TGTGCCACCGGGTCGAGTCTTACTGCTTATGAGCAGTTCTTC
>-|TRBV11-2|TRBJ2-3|TRBD2
CASSLVRGGTDTQYF
TGTGCCAGCAGCTTGGTGCGGGGGGGTACAGATACGCAGTATTTT
>-|TRBV5-1|TRBJ1-2|TRBD1
CASSQGQGIEANYGYTF
TGCGCCAGCAGCCAGGGACAGGGGATAGAGGCTAACTATGGCTACACCTTC
>-|TRBV18|TRBJ1-1|TRBD1
CASSPGQGAEAFF
TGTGCCAGCTCACCCGGACAGGGGGCTGAAGCTTTCTTT
>-|TRBV7-9|TRBJ1-5|-
CASSLVGRDGNQPQHF
TGTGCCAGCAGCTTAGTGGGTAGGGACGGGAATCAGCCCCAGCATTTT
>-|TRBV5-1|TRBJ1-4|TRBD1
CASSLRQGGEKLFF
TGCGCCAGCAGCTTGAGACAGGGAGGTGAAAAACTGTTTTTT
>-|TRBV15|TRBJ1-6|-
CASSALYDSPLHF
TGTGCCTCGTCGGCCCTTTACGATTCACCCCTCCACTTT
>few|TRBV7-9|TRBJ1-2|-
CASSLSIYGYTF
TGTGCCAGCAGCTTATCCATCTATGGCTACACCTTC
>-|TRBV9|TRBJ2-3|TRBD1
CASSPRTGTDTQYF
TGTGCCAGCAGCCCACGGACAGGGACCGATACGCAGTATTTT
>-|TRBV4-1|TRBJ1-6|-
CASSQQGGAARSPLHF
TGCGCCAGCAGCCAACAGGGAGGGGCAGCCCGTTCACCCCTCCACTTT
>-|TRBV15|TRBJ2-3|TRBD2
CATSSKRGTDTQYF
TGTGCCACCAGCTCGAAGCGGGGGACAGATACGCAGTATTTT
>-|TRBV6-1|TRBJ2-3|TRBD2
CASSARIAGISTDTQYF
TGTGCCAGCAGTGCAAGAATAGCGGGGATTAGCACAGATACGCAGTATTTT
>-|TRBV9|TRBJ1-4|-
CASSVDPNEKLFF
TGTGCCAGCAGCGTAGACCCAAATGAAAAACTGTTTTTT
>-|TRBV12-5|TRBJ1-1|TRBD1
CASSRQGNTEAFF
TGTGCTAGTTCCCGACAGGGTAACACTGAAGCTTTCTTT
>-|TRBV14|TRBJ1-3|-
CASSRRRDSGNTIYF
TGTGCCAGCAGCCGGAGGAGAGACTCTGGAAACACCATATATTTT
>-|TRBV9|TRBJ2-4|-
CASSTSLAKNIQYF
TGTGCCAGCAGCACTTCCCTAGCCAAAAACATTCAGTACTTC
>-|TRBV11-1|TRBJ1-6|-
CASSLFADPSAPLHF
TGTGCCAGCAGCTTATTCGCGGACCCTTCAGCACCCCTCCACTTT
>few|TRBV9|TRBJ1-3|TRBD1
CASSLQQGSSGNTIYF
TGTGCCAGCAGCCTGCAACAGGGGAGCTCTGGAAACACCATATATTTT
>-|TRBV5-1|TRBJ2-3|TRBD1
CASSLAWTGSTDTQYF
TGCGCCAGCAGCTTGGCGTGGACAGGGAGCACAGATACGCAGTATTTT
>-|TRBV6-6|TRBJ1-5|TRBD1
CASSPYPDRVKNQPQHF
TGTGCCAGCAGTCCTTATCCCGACAGGGTGAAAAATCAGCCCCAGCATTTT
>-|TRBV5-6|TRBJ2-3|TRBD1
CASSLNRGQGNTQYF
TGTGCCAGCAGCTTGAACAGGGGGCAAGGTAATACGCAGTATTTT
>-|TRBV18|TRBJ2-5|-
CASSPQGGELETQYF
TGTGCCAGCTCACCACAGGGGGGCGAATTGGAGACCCAGTACTTC
>-|TRBV4-1|TRBJ1-2|-
CASSQAGQSNYGYTF
TGCGCCAGCAGCCAAGCCGGACAGAGTAACTATGGCTACACCTTC
>-|TRBV19|TRBJ2-2|TRBD2
CASSTLAGTNTGELFF
TGTGCCAGTAGTACACTAGCGGGGACGAACACCGGGGAGCTGTTTTTT
>few|TRBV7-9|TRBJ2-2|-
CASSLAGATAGELFF
TGTGCCAGCAGCTTAGCGGGGGCGACCGCCGGGGAGCTGTTTTTT
>-|TRBV6-1|TRBJ1-2|-
CASSDGGPSGAPGYTF
TGTGCCAGCAGTGACGGAGGACCGAGTGGAGCCCCTGGCTACACCTTC
>few|TRBV18|TRBJ1-1|TRBD1
CASSLGQGNTEAFF
TGTGCCAGCTCCCTTGGACAGGGGAACACTGAAGCTTTCTTT
>few|TRBV4-1|TRBJ1-2|TRBD1
CASSPTGVGNYGYTF
TGCGCCAGCAGCCCTACAGGGGTTGGCAACTATGGCTACACCTTC
>once|TRBV2|TRBJ1-5|-
CASSPEGVPNQPQHF
TGTGCCAGCAGCCCCGAGGGGGTTCCGAATCAGCCCCAGCATTTT
>-|TRBV10-3|TRBJ2-4|-
CAISEGLAKNIQYF
TGTGCCATCAGTGAGGGACTAGCCAAAAACATTCAGTACTTC
>-|TRBV4-1|TRBJ1-4|TRBD1
CASSQDGMRTGWDEKLFF
TGCGCCAGCAGCCAAGATGGAATGCGGACAGGGTGGGATGAAAAACTGTTTTTT
>few|TRBV3-1/TRBV3-2|TRBJ2-1|-
CASSRRWNEQFF
TGTGCCAGCAGCCGTCGGTGGAATGAGCAGTTCTTC
>-|TRBV7-2|TRBJ1-1|-
CASSFQLGGTEAFF
TGTGCCAGCAGCTTTCAGCTAGGAGGCACTGAAGCTTTCTTT
>-|TRBV23-1|TRBJ2-5|-
CASSQCWGGSGTQYF
TGCGCCAGCAGTCAATGCTGGGGGGGCTCGGGGACCCAGTACTTC
>-|TRBV2|TRBJ2-5|TRBD2
CASRAPPGGAGTQYF
TGTGCCAGCAGGGCCCCTCCGGGGGGGGCAGGGACCCAGTACTTC
>-|TRBV9|TRBJ1-3|-
CASSVGLTSGNTIYF
TGTGCCAGCAGCGTAGGACTGACCTCTGGAAACACCATATATTTT
>-|TRBV5-4|TRBJ1-2|-
CASSPTGYRGYTF
TGTGCCAGCAGCCCTACAGGGTATCGGGGCTACACCTTC
>-|TRBV18|TRBJ2-5|TRBD2
CASSPLASGRIQETQYF
TGTGCCAGCTCACCCTTAGCTAGCGGCCGGATACAAGAGACCCAGTACTTC
>-|TRBV15|TRBJ1-2|-
CATSHTSNYGYTF
TGTGCCACCAGCCATACTTCTAACTATGGCTACACCTTC
>-|TRBV11-3|TRBJ2-2|TRBD1
CASRRGPGELFF
TGTGCCAGCAGGAGGGGGCCCGGGGAGCTGTTTTTT
>-|TRBV24-1|TRBJ2-3|TRBD2
CATSDPGLAGGAASTDTQYF
TGTGCCACCAGTGATCCAGGACTAGCGGGGGGGGCCGCTAGCACAGATACGCAGTATTTT
>-|TRBV5-1|TRBJ2-5|-
CASSHLGEQETQYF
TGCGCCAGCAGCCATCTAGGGGAACAAGAGACCCAGTACTTC
>-|TRBV14|TRBJ1-6|-
CASSLFSRVQNSPLHF
TGTGCCAGCAGCCTCTTCTCCAGGGTCCAAAATTCACCCCTCCACTTT
>-|TRBV7-2|TRBJ2-3|TRBD2
CASSLKSSGVTDTQYF
TGTGCCAGCAGCTTAAAGAGTAGCGGGGTCACAGATACGCAGTATTTT
>-|TRBV11-2|TRBJ2-5|-
CASSLAATIGGETQYF
TGTGCCAGCAGCTTAGCAGCGACGATAGGCGGGGAGACCCAGTACTTC